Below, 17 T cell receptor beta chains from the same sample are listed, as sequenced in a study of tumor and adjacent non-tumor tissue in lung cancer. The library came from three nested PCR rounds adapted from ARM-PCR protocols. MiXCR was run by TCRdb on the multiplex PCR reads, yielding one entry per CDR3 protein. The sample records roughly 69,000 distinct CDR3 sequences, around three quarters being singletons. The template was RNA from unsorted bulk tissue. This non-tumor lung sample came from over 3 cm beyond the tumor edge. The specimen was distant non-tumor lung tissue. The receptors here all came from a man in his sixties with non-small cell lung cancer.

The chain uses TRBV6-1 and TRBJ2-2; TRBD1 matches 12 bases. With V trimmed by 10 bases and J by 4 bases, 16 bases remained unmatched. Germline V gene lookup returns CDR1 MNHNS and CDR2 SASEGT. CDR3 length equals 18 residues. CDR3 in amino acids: CANSNRDRGRVRTGELFF. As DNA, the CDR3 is TGTGCCAACAGCAACCGGGACAGGGGGCGCGTCCGCACCGGGGAGCTGTTTTTT.

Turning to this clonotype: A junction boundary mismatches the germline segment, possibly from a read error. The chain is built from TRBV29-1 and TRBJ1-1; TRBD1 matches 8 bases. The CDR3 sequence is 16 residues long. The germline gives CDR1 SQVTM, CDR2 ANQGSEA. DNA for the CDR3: TGCAGCCTTGAACCCGTCCAGACAGGGGAGTGGACTGAAGCTTTCTTT. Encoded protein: CSLEPVQTGEWTEAFF.

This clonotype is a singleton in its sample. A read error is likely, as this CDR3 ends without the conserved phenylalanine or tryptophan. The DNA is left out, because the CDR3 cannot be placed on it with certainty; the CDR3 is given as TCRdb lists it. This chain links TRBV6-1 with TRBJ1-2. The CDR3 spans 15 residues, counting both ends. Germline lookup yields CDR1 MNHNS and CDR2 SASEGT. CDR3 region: CASTFSRGIDYGYTI.

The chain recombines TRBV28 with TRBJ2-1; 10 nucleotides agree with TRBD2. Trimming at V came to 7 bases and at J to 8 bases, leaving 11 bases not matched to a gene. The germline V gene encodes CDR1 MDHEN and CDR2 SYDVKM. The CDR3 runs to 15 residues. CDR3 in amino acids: CASIGLLAGVYEQFF. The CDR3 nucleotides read TGTGCCAGCATAGGTCTCCTAGCGGGAGTCTATGAGCAGTTCTTC.

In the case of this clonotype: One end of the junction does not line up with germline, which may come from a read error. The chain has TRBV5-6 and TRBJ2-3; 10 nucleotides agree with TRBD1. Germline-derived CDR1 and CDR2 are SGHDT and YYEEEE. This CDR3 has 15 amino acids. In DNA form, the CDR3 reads TGTGTCAGCAGCTTTCGACAGGGGGCTGCAGATACGAAGTATTTT. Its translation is CVSSFRQGAADTKYF. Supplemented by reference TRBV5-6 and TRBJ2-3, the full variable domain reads DAGVTQSPTHLIKTRGQQVTLRCSPKSGHDTVSWYQQALGQGPQFIFQYYEEEERQRGNFPDRFSGHQFPNYSSELNVNALLLGDSALYLCVSSFRQGAADTKYFGPGTRLTVL.

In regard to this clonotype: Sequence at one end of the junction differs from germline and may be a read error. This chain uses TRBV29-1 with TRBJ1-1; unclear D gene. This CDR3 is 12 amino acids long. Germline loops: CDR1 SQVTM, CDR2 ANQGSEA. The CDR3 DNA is TGCAGTGTTGCAATGCAGAACACTGAAGCTTTCTTT. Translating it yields CSVAMQNTEAFF.

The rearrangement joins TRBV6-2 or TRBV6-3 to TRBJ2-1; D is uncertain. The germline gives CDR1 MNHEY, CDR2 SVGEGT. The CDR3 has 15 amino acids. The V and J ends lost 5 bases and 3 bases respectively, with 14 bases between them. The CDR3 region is CASSPSRRVYNEQFF. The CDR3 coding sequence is TGTGCCAGCAGTCCCAGCAGGAGAGTCTACAATGAGCAGTTCTTC.

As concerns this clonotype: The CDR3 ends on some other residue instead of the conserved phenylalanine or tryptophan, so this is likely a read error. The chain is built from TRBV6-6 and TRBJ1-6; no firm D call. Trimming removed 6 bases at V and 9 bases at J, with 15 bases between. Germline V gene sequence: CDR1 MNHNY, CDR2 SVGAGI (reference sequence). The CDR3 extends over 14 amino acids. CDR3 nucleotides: TGTGCCAGCAGCGACCTAGTATCTATTTCACCCCTCCACTCT. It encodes CASSDLVSISPLHS.

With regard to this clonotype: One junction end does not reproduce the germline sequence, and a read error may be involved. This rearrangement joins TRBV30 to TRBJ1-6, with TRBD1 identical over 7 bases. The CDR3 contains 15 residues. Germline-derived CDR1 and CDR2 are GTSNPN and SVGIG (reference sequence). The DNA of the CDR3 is TGTGCCTGGAGTCGGGACAGCAATTATAATACACCCCTCCACTTT. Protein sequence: CAWSRDSNYNTPLHF.

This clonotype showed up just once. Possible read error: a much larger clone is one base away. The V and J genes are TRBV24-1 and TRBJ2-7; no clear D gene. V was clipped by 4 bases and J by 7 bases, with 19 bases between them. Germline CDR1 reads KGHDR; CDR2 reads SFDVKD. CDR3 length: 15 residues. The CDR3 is CATSDDSLIMQEQYF. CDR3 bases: TGTGCCACCAGTGACGACTCGCTGATAATGCAGGAGCAGTACTTC.

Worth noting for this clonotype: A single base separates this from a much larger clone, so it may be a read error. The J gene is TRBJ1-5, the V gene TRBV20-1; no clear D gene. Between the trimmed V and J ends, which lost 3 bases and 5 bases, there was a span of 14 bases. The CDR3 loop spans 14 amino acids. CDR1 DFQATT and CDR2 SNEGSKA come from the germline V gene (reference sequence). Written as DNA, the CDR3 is TGCAGTGCTAGTTCGGGGAGGGCTGATCAGCCCCAGCATTTT. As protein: CSASSGRADQPQHF.

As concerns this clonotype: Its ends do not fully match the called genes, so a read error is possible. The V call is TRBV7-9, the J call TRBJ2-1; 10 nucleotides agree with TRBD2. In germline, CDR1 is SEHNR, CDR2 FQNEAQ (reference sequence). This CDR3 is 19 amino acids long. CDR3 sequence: CASCLGSGRVRHSYNEQFF. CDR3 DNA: TGTGCCAGCTGCTTAGGCAGCGGGAGGGTTCGCCACTCCTACAATGAGCAGTTCTTC.

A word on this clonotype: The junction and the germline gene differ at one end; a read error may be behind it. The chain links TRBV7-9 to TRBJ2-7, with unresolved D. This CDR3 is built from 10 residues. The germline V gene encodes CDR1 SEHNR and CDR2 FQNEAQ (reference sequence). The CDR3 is CASEEGEQYF. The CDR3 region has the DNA TGCGCCAGCGAAGAAGGCGAGCAGTACTTC.

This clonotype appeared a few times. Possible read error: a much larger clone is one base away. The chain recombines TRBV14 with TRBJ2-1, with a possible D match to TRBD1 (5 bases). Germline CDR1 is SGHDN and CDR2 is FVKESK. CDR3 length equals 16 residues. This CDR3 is CASSQRQFSSYNEQLF. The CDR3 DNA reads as TGTGCCAGCAGCCAACGACAGTTCAGCTCCTACAATGAGCAGCTCTTC.

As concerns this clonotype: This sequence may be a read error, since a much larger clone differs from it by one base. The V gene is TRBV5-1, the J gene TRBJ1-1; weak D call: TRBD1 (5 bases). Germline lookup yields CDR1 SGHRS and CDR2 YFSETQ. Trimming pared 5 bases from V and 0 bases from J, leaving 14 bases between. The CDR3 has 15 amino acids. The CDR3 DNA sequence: TGCGCCAGCAGATGGGACGGAGACATGAACACTGAAGCTTTCTTT. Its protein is CASRWDGDMNTEAFF.

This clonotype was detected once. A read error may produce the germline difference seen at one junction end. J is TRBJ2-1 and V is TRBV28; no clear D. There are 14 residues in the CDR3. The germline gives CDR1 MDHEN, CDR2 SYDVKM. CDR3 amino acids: CASSPGGAYNAQFF. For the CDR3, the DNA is TGTGCCAGCAGTCCTGGCGGTGCCTATAATGCGCAGTTCTTC.

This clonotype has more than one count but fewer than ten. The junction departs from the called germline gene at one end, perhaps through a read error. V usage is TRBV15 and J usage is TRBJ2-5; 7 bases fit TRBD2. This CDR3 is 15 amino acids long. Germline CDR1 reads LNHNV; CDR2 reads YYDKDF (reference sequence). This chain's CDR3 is CVTSNQLAGEETQYF. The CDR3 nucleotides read TGTGTCACCTCAAACCAACTTGCGGGAGAAGAGACCCAGTATTTC.